This T cell receptor beta chain was sequenced during a study of vaccination and CD4 T cells after COVID-19. For the study at large: The control cultures got either a CEFX pool, an HIV-1 Nef pool, or no peptide at all.

An Oncomine TCR Beta short-read assay was used to sequence the DNA from cultured CD4+ T cells. TCRdb processed the PCR reads anew with MiXCR; each CDR3 protein has one entry. The repertoire holds some 10,000 distinct CDR3 sequences, around 55% seen once, with about a third in the top ten. The treatment here: roughly nine-day PBMC culture with coronavirus spike peptide pools or control peptides (ViraFEST assay). With regard to this clonotype: Its antigen is currently unknown.

CDR1 is SNHLY, CDR2 FYNNEI, per germline. V lost 7 bases, J lost 4 bases, and 19 bases lay in between. The CDR3 totals 15 residues. V gene TRBV2 combines with J gene TRBJ1-1; D unresolved. The sequence came from a human donor who had recovered from COVID-19. The sample taken for sequencing was CD4+ T cells from blood, cultured in vitro. CDR3 loop: CASISEVAAATEAFF. CDR3 sequence (DNA): TGTGCCAGCATTTCAGAAGTTGCGGCGGCCACTGAAGCTTTCTTT.